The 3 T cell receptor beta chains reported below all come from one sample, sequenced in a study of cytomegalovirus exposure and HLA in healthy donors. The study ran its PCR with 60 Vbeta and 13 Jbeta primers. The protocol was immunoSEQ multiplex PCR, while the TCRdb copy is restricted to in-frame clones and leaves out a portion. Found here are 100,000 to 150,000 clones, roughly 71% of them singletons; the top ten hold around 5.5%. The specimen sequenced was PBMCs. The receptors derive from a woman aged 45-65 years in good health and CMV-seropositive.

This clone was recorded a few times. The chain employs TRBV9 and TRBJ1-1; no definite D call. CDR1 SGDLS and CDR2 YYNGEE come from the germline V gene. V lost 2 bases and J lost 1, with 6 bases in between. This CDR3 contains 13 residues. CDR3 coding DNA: TGTGCCAGCAGCGTTGAGCAGAACACTGAAGCTTTCTTT. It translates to CASSVEQNTEAFF. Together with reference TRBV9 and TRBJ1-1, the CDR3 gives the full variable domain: DSGVTQTPKHLITATGQRVTLRCSPRSGDLSVYWYQQSLDQGLQFLIQYYNGEERAKGNILERFSAQQFPDLHSELNLSSLELGDSALYFCASSVEQNTEAFFGQGTRLTVV.

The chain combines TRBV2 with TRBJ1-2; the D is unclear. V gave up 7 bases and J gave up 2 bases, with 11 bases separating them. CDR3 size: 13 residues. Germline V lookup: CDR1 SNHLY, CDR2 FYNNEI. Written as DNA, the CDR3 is TGTGCCAGCATCCTCGAAAGCAACTATGGCTACACCTTC. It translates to CASILESNYGYTF.

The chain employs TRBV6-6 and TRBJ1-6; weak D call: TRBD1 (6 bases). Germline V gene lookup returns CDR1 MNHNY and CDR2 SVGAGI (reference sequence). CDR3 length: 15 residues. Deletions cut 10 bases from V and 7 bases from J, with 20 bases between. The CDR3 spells CATHWGRGSNSPLHF. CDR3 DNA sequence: TGTGCCACCCATTGGGGCAGGGGTTCCAATTCACCCCTCCACTTT.